This T cell receptor beta chain was recovered during a study of T cell repertoires in cytomegalovirus infection. Study-level background: Public TCR beta signatures indicated both CMV infection and matching HLA type.

TCRdb analysed the reads with MiXCR anew, one entry per CDR3 protein. The table lists approximately 100,000 distinct CDR3 sequences, 23% of them singletons. V gave up 4 bases and J gave up 5 bases, with 11 bases separating them. Per the germline V gene, CDR1 is SGHTA and CDR2 is FQGNSA. This CDR3 is 13 amino acids long. This clonotype was detected many times. Its antigen is currently unknown. Findings and limits, study-wide: The cumulative frequency of public TCR beta families identified carriers of CMV plus the relevant HLA. Across the ex vivo response, the dominant clonotypes were HLA-C-restricted CMV-specific TCR beta clonotypes.

The receptor's source is a human donor in good health (CMV status not recorded). Some clones in this sample may be carry-over from other donors' samples. This chain joins TRBV7-2 and TRBJ2-5; D is perhaps TRBD2 (6 bases). The sample consisted of CD8+ T cells from PBMCs. Here the CDR3 DNA reads TGTGCCAGCAGCTCTAATCGGGGGGAGACCCAGTACTTC. As protein: CASSSNRGETQYF.